The text below deals with one T cell receptor (beta chain). This sample stems from a study of blood T cell repertoires in COVID-19. Study details: In each case, the material was cDNA or gDNA derived from T cells, B-cell-depleted T cells, or PBMCs.

Generated by immunoSEQ multiplex PCR, the TCRdb table keeps only in-frame clones and is missing some. The repertoire has approximately 310,000 clones, about 90% of them found once; the top ten carry roughly 7.1%. Per the germline V gene, CDR1 is LNHDA and CDR2 is SQIVND (reference sequence). The CDR3 is 15 residues long. The V gene end was trimmed by 3 bases and the J gene end by 1 base; junction bases not matched to a gene: 4. This rearrangement joins TRBV19 to TRBJ2-3, with 7 bases lining up with TRBD1. Sequencing was performed on peripheral blood. This clonotype was obtained from a woman in her forties or fifties who had recovered from COVID-19. CDR3 bases: TGTGCCAGTAGTATCAACAGGGGTGGCACAGATACGCAGTATTTT. This translates into CASSINRGGTDTQYF.